This T cell receptor (beta chain) was retrieved from a study of blood T cells in healthy people across ages. Together with a sample-barcoded 5' primer, a J-beta primer mix was included in a second PCR lasting roughly 6 to 12 cycles. From the 5' RACE reads, TCRdb called clonotypes with MiXCR, one entry per CDR3 protein. The profile shows around 990,000 distinct CDR3 sequences, roughly two fifths of them singletons. On this clonotype: Antigen specificity is unknown.

The CDR3 has 14 amino acids. V was cut by 6 bases and J by 7 bases, with 15 bases left in between. The V gene's germline CDR1 is SGHTA and CDR2 FQGNSA. The study, taken as a whole, reports: A greater number of naive CD4+ cells and higher diversity distinguished long-lived donors from aged donors.

The sample comprised blood. This rearrangement joins TRBV7-2 to TRBJ1-4, with D unresolved. This receptor was taken from a man between 18 and 35 years old in good health. The CDR3 sequence is CASRVGVWGEKLFF. CDR3 bases: TGTGCCAGCAGGGTGGGCGTCTGGGGTGAAAAACTGTTTTTT.